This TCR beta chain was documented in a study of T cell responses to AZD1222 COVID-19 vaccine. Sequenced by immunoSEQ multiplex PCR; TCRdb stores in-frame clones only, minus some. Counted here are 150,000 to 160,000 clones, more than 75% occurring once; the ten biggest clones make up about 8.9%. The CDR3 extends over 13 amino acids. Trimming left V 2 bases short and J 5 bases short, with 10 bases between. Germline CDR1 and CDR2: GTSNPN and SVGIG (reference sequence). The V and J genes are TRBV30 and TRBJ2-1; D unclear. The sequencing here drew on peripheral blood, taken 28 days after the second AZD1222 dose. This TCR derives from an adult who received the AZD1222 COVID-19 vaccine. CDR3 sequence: CAWSLGHNNEQFF. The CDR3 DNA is TGTGCCTGGAGTTTGGGCCACAACAATGAGCAGTTCTTC.